This T cell receptor (beta chain) was retrieved from a study of T cell repertoires in cytomegalovirus infection. Across the study: Public TCR beta signature analysis indicated the presence of both CMV infection and matching HLA type. Study observations and caveats: What dominated the ex vivo response were HLA-C-restricted CMV-specific TCR beta clonotypes.

CDR1 is SGHVS, CDR2 FNYEAQ, per germline. Trimming shortened V by 2 bases and J by 3 bases, and 5 bases separated the two germline ends. The CDR3 runs to 13 residues. This clonotype has a count of ten or more. Its antigen is unknown. TCRdb re-called the reads through MiXCR, storing one row per CDR3 protein. Found here are roughly 700,000 distinct CDR3 sequences, around 35% of them singletons; the top ten hold 15% to 20%. The sequence was obtained from a human donor in good health (CMV status not recorded). Some clones in this sample may be carry-over from other donors' samples. This chain links TRBV7-6 with TRBJ1-5, with no clear D. Sequences were derived from cultured PBMCs, sampled from culture after CMV antigen stimulation. The CDR3 is CASSLSANQPQHF. DNA of the CDR3: TGTGCCAGCAGCTTATCAGCCAATCAGCCCCAGCATTTT.